Reported below is one T cell receptor beta chain. The data were taken from a study of CD8+CD57+ T cells in acquired aplastic anemia. The authors sequenced patients whose flow cytometry had shown CD8+CD57+ cell expansion. Template material for TCR beta VDJ and CDR3 profiling consisted of genomic DNA. Via MiXCR, TCRdb re-called the reads, giving one row per CDR3 protein. The profile shows 150,000 to 180,000 distinct CDR3 sequences, around half of them singletons. Losses at the gene ends were 4 bases for V and 2 bases for J; bases not matched to a gene: 13. Germline V gene data show CDR1 as SGDLS and CDR2 as YYNGEE. The CDR3 runs 17 residues.

The V and J genes are TRBV9 and TRBJ2-5, with 8 bases matching TRBD1. Specimen: sorted CD4+, CD8+, or CD8+CD57+ T cells (not recorded which) from PBMCs. The TCR comes from a human donor with aplastic anemia. CDR3 sequence reads: CASSLRGRAELQETQYF. The DNA for the CDR3 is TGTGCCAGCAGCCTCAGGGGGCGCGCAGAACTACAAGAGACCCAGTACTTC.